The sequence of this TCR beta chain was determined in a study of T cell responses to AZD1222 COVID-19 vaccine (dated by TCRdb to 2020 to 2023). Some background on the complete study: AZD1222 recipients whose second dose came at about 4 weeks and those whose second dose came at about 12 weeks were combined into one group, since spike-specific TCR depth and breadth did not differ between the two schedules. A total of approximately 230 trial participants underwent TCR sequencing, of whom 207 received two doses of AZD1222 and approximately 25 received two doses of the MenACWY control vaccine. Enrollment into the trials was organized by age into subgroups of 18-55, 56-69 and 70-plus years, and those subgroups contained roughly 160, 29 and 62 TCR-sequenced participants, respectively.

The time point label corresponds to: baseline before first vaccination. Vaccinee samples came from UK trials COV001 and COV002, including a single-blind randomized controlled phase 2/3 trial of AZD1222 (ChAdOx1 nCoV-19) in healthy adults. Trial participant PBMC samples were collected at day 0 and day 28 after the second dose for TCRbeta chain sequencing. The CDR3 numbers 14 residues from cysteine through phenylalanine. Of the read, only the CDR3 DNA is kept; its 42 bases are in frame from base 1. A distance of 12 bases separates the germline ends of V and J, which lose 0 bases and 6 bases respectively. The germline V gene sets CDR1 to SGHDT and CDR2 to YYEEEE. The paper as a whole reports these results and caveats: The vaccine-associated CD4 TCRs covered the entire spike protein, and the dominant responses fell in regions 160-218 and 743-854. Participants were mostly white British, with more females than males. The authors suggested clonal diversity may have been underestimated. No day 14 peak-response samples were available, so repertoires were characterized only after the peak T cell response. Conclusions about previously exposed vaccinees are limited because only 6 or 7 AZD1222 recipients were SARS-CoV-2 seropositive at baseline. Reportedly, almost half of the unique spike-specific TCRs recognized epitopes lying outside the regions that are mutated in the B.1.351 and B.1.1.7 variants. The 56-69-year group was small, and its depth increase did not reach significance, likely because of low power. After two AZD1222 doses, both the breadth and the depth of spike-specific TCRs were significantly higher than at day 0 and than in MenACWY recipients.

The CDR3 regions of human TCRbeta chains were analyzed by immunosequencing. In the original analysis: TCRs in the repertoires were compared against a reference library of SARS-CoV-2-specific TCRs that had been generated with the MIRA antigen-specificity platform. Breadth was defined as the fraction of unique TCRs that were SARS-CoV-2-associated. Depth was defined as the fraction of total T cells that were SARS-CoV-2-associated. Using the MIRA data, each spike-specific TCR was assigned both to the spike region to which the TCR was reactive and to a CD4 or CD8 class. Log10-transformed breadth and depth values were compared by one-way ANOVA with Sidak's multiple comparisons tests. This immuneACCESS table, as held by TCRdb, lists in-frame sequences with V and J called but not all clones. Of the missing ones, under half trace to an unresolved V gene in checked studies; the others have no known cause. The V and J calls and clone size are taken from that table; D and trimming were inferred from the DNA. This sample lists 100,000 to 120,000 clones; 85% to 95% were detected once. The top ten constitute roughly 7% of the sample.

About this clone: Which antigen it targets is not known. Base qualities are not provided; no much larger clone lies one nucleotide away.

This TCR derives from an adult in good health. The V and J segments used are TRBV5-6 and TRBJ1-2, and the D gene may be TRBD1, 5 bases matching. The sequenced sample was peripheral blood, obtained on day 0 of AZD1222 vaccination. CDR3 sequence: CASSLVAGKNGYTF. The DNA reads as follows: TGTGCCAGCAGCTTGGTGGCAGGGAAGAATGGCTACACCTTC.